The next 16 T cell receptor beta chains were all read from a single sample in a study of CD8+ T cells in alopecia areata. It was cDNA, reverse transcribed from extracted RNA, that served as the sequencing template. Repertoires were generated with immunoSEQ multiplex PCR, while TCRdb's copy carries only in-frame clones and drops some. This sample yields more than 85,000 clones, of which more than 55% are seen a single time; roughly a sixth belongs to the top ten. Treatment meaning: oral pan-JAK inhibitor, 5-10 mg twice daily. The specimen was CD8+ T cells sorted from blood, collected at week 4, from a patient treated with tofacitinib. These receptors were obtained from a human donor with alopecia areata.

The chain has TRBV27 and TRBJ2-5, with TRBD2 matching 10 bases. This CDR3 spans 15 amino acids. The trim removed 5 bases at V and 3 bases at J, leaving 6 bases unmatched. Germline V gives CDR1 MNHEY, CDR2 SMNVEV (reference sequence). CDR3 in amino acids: CASSRLAGVKETQYF. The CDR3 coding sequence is TGTGCCAGCAGTCGTCTAGCGGGAGTAAAAGAGACCCAGTACTTC.

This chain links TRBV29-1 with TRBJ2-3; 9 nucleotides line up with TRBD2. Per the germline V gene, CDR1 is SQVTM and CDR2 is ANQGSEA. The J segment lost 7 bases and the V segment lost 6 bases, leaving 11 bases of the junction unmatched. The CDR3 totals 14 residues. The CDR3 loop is CSVESGGLTNTQYF. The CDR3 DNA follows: TGCAGCGTGGAGAGCGGGGGGCTCACGAATACGCAGTATTTT.

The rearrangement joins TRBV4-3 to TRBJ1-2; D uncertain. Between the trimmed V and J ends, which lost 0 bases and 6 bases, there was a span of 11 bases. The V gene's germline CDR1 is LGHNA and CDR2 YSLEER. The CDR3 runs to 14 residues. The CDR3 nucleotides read TGCGCCAGCAGCCAAGATGGTGGCGGGGATGGCTACACCTTC. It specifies CASSQDGGGDGYTF.

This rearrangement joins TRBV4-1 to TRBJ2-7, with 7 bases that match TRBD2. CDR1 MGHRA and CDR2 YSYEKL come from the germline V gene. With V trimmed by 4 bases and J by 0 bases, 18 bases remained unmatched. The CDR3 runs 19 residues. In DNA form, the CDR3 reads TGCGCCAGCAGCCCCCGGGTGGAGCGGGGTGGACTCTTCTCCTACGAGCAGTACTTC. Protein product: CASSPRVERGGLFSYEQYF.

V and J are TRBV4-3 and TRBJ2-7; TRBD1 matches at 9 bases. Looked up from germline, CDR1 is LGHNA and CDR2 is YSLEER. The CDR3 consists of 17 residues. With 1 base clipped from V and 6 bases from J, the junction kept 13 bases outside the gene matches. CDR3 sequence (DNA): TGCGCCAGCAGCCAAGTGACGACCCGGGACAGGGAACTCGAGCAGTACTTC. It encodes CASSQVTTRDRELEQYF.

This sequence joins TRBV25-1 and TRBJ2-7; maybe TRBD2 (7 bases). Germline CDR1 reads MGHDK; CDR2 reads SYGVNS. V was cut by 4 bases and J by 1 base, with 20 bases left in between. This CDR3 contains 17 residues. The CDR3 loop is CASSGLVLAGASYEQYF. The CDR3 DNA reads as TGTGCCAGCAGTGGATTGGTCCTGGCGGGGGCTTCCTACGAGCAGTACTTC.

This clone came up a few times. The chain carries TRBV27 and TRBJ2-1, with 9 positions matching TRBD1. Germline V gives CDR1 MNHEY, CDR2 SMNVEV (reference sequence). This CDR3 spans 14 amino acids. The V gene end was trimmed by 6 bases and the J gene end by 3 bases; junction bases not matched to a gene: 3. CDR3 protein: CASRTGGVYNEQFF. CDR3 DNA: TGTGCCAGCAGGACAGGGGGAGTCTACAATGAGCAGTTCTTC.

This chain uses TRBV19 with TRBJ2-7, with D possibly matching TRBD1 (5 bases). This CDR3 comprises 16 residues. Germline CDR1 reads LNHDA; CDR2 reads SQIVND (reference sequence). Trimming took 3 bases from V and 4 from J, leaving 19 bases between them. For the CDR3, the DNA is TGTGCCAGTAGTATGGGGCGTGTCAGGGTGGAATACGAGCAGTACTTC. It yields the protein CASSMGRVRVEYEQYF.

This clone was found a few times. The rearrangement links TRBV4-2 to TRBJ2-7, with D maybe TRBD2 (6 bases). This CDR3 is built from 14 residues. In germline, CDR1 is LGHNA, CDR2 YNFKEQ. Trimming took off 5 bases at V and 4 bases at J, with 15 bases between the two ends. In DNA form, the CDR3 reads TGTGCCAGCAGCGGCCGGGACTCGTCTTACGAGCAGTACTTC. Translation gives CASSGRDSSYEQYF.

The CDR3 DNA follows: TGTGCCAGCAGCGTATTCAATTCCCTCACAGATACGCAGTATTTT. This codes for CASSVFNSLTDTQYF. The chain links TRBV9 to TRBJ2-3; D gene ambiguous. CDR1 SGDLS and CDR2 YYNGEE come from the germline V gene. Trimming stripped 1 base from V and 2 bases from J, with 11 bases between. The CDR3 contains 15 residues.

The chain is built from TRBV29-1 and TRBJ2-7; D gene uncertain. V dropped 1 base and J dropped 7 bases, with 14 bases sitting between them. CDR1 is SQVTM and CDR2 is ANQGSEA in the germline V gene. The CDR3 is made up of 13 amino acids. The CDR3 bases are TGCAGCGTTGAAGGGACCGCTCCGGGTGAGCAGTACTTC. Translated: CSVEGTAPGEQYF.

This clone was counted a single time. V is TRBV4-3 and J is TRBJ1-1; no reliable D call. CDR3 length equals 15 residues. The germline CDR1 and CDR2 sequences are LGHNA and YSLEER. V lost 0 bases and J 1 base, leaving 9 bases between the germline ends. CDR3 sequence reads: CASSQDLAENTEAFF. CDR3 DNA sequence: TGCGCCAGCAGCCAAGATCTCGCCGAGAACACTGAAGCTTTCTTT.

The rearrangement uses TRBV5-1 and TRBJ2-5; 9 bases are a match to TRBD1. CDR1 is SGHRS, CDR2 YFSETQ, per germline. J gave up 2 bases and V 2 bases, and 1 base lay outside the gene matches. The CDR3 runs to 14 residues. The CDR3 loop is CASSFGTGQETQYF. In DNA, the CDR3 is TGCGCCAGCAGCTTCGGGACAGGGCAAGAGACCCAGTACTTC.

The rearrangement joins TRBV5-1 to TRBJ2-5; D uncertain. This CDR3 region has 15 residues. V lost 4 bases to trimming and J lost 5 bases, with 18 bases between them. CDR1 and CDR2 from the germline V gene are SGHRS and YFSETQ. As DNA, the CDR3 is TGCGCCAGCAGCCATTTCTTCTGGGCAGAGGAGACCCAGTACTTC. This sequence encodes CASSHFFWAEETQYF.

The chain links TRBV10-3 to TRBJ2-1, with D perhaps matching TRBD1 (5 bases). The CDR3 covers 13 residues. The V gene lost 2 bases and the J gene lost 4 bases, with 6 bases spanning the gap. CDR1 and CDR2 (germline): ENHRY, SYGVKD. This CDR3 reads CAISEDSYNEQFF. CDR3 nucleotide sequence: TGTGCCATCAGTGAGGACAGTTACAATGAGCAGTTCTTC.

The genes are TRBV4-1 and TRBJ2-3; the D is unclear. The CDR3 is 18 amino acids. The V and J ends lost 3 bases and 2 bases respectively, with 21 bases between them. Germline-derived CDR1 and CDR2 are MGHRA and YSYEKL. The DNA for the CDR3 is TGCGCCAGCAGCCAGGAAAGGACGGTTCCCATTTTCACAGATACGCAGTATTTT. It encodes CASSQERTVPIFTDTQYF.